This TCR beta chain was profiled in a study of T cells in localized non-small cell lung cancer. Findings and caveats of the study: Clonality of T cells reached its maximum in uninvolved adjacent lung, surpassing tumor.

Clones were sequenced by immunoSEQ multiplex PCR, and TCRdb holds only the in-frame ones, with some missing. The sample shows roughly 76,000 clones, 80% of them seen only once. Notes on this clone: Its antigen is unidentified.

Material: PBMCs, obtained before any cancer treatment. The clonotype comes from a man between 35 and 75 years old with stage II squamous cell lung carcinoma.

The CDR3 protein is CALQEGQVPTDTQYF. The CDR3 DNA sequence: TGTGCCCTCCAAGAGGGACAGGTCCCCACAGATACGCAGTATTTT. The gene calls are TRBV10-3 and TRBJ2-3, with TRBD1 matching over 8 bases. In germline, CDR1 is ENHRY, CDR2 SYGVKD. J lost 2 bases, V lost 11 bases, and 12 bases had no gene match. The CDR3 covers 15 residues.